This T cell receptor beta chain derives from a study of blood T cell repertoires in COVID-19. About the research overall: Some COVID-19 samples were acute and others convalescent; all came from the United States, Italy and Spain. From T cells, B-cell-depleted T cells, or PBMCs came the material, which was cDNA or gDNA.

In the source study's methods: Quantification of nucleated cells was approximated via reference gene primer amplification. TCRdb's table, derived via immunoSEQ multiplex PCR, lists solely in-frame clones and lacks some. D and trimming come from the DNA, and the V and J calls and clone size come from that table. The sample carries 150,000 to 200,000 clones, roughly 80% recorded once. The sample consisted of peripheral blood. The receptor was isolated from a man aged 65 to 85 with acute or convalescent COVID-19.

CDR3 sequence reads: CASSERVGNQPQHF. The DNA for the CDR3 is TGTGCCAGCAGTGAACGCGTCGGCAATCAGCCCCAGCATTTT. The chain combines TRBV2 with TRBJ1-5, with D unclear. The length of the CDR3 is 14 residues. Germline CDR1 SNHLY, CDR2 FYNNEI. V gave up 2 bases and J gave up 2 bases, with 7 bases separating them.